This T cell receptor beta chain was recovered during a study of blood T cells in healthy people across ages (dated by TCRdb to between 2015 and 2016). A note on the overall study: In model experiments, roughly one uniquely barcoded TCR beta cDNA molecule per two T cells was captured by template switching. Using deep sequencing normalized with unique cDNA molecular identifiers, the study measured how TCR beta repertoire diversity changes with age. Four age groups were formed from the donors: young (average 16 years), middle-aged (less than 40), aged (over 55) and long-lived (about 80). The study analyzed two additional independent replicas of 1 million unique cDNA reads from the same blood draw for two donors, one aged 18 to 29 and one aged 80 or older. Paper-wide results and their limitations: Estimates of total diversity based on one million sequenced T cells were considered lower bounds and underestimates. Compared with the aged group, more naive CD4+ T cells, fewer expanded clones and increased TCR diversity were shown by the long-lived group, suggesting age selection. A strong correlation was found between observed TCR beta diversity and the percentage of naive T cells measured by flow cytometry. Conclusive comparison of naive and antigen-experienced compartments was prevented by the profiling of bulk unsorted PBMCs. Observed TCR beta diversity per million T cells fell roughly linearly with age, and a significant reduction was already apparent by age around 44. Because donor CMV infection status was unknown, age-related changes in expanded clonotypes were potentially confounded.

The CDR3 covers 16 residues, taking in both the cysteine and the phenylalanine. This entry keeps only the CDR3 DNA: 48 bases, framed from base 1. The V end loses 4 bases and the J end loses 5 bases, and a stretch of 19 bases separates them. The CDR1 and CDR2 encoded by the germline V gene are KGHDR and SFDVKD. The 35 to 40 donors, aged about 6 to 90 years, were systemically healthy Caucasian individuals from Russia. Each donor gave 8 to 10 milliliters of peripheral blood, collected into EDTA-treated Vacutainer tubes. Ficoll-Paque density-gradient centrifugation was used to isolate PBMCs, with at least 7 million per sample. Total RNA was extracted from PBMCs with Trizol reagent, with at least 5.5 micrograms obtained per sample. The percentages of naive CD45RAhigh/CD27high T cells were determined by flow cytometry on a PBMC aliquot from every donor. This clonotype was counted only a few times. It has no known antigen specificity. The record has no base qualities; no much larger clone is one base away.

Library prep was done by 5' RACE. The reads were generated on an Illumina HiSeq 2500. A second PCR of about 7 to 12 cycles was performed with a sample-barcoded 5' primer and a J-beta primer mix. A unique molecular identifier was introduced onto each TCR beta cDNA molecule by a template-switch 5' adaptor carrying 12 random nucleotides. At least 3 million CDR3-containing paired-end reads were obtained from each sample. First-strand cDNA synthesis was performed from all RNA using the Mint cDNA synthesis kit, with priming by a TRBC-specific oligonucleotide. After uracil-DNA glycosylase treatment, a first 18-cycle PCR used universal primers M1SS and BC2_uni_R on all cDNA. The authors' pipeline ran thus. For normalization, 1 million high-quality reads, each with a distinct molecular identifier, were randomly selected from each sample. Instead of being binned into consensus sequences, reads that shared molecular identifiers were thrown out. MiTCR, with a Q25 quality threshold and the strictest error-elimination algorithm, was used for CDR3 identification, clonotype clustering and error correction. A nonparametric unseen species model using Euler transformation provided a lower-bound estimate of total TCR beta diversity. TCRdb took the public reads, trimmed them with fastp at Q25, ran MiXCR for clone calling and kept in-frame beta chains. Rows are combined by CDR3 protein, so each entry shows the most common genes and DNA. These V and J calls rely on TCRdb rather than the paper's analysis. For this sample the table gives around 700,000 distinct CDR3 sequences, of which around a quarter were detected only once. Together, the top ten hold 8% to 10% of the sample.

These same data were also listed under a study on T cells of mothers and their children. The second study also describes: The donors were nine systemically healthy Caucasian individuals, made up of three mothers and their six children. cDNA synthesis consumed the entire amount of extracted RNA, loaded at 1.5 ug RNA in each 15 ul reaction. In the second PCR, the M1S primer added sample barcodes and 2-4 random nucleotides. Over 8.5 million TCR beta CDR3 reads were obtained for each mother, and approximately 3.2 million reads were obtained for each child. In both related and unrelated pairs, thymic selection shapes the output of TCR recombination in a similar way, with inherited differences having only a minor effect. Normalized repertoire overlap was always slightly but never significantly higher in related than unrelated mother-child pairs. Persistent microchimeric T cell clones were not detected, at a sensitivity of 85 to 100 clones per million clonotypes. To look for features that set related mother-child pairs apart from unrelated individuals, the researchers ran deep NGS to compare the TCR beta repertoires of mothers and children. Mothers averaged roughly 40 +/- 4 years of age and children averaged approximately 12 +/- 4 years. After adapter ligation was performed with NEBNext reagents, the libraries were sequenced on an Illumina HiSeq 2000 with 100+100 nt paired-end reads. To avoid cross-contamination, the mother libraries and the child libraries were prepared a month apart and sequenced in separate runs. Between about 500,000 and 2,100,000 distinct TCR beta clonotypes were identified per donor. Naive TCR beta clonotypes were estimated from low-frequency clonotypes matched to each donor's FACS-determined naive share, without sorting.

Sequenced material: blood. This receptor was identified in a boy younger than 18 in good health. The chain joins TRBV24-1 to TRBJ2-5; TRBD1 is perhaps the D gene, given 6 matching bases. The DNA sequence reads TGTGCCACCAGTGACAAACAGGGCTTTATTGACGAGACCCAGTACTTC. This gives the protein CATSDKQGFIDETQYF.